This T cell receptor (beta chain) appears in the sequencing data of a study of OX40 agonist ivuxolimab in advanced cancers. Overall study: An agonistic anti-OX40 (CD134) antibody, ivuxolimab, was used to treat the patients. Hepatocellular carcinoma, melanoma, renal cell or head and neck cancer affected the dose-escalation patients. Study-wide results and limits: Expanded clones were, on average, more numerous among CD8+ T cells than CD4+.

This CDR3 has 15 amino acids. The germline V and J ends were trimmed by 6 bases and 0 bases, with 15 bases remaining between them. Germline V gene sequence: CDR1 ENHRY, CDR2 SYGVKD. As regards this clone: Its antigen is not known.

Sequencing was performed with immunoSEQ multiplex PCR; in TCRdb, only in-frame clones are kept and a portion is missing. The sample has almost 85,000 clones; over 85% are singletons. The V call is TRBV10-3, the J call TRBJ2-7, with D perhaps TRBD1 or TRBD2 (5 bases each). The starting material was CD4+ or CD8+ T cells sorted from blood, obtained in a trial of the OX40 agonist ivuxolimab. This TCR derives from an adult with an advanced solid tumor such as melanoma, head and neck, liver or kidney cancer. The CDR3 loop reads CAIRERGTDSYEQYF. DNA of the CDR3: TGTGCCATCAGGGAAAGAGGGACGGACTCCTACGAGCAGTACTTC.